The 23 T cell receptor beta chains presented below share a single source sample, sequenced in a study of read filtering for tumor transcriptome and immune sequencing. Molecular barcoded adaptors covering alpha/delta and beta/gamma chains were used on roughly 370 ng RNA. TCRdb processed the reads anew with MiXCR; each CDR3 protein has one entry. Of around 26,000 distinct CDR3 sequences listed, about an eighth are singletons. Sequenced sample: a population of CD138-negative cells sorted from bone marrow. These receptors all stem from a donor at least 40 years old with multiple myeloma.

This clonotype was seen repeatedly, ten times or more. The chain combines TRBV2 with TRBJ2-1; 9 positions match TRBD1. Germline trimming cut 6 bases from V and 6 bases from J; bases unmatched to any gene: 12. The CDR3 runs 16 residues. Germline V gives CDR1 SNHLY, CDR2 FYNNEI. The CDR3 protein is CASSKHRDREVNEQFF. CDR3 nucleotide sequence: TGTGCCAGCAGCAAACACCGGGACAGGGAGGTCAATGAGCAGTTCTTC.

The table lists this clonotype with a count of one. The rearrangement uses TRBV3-2 and TRBJ2-7; the table names TRBD1, a call not compared with the DNA. TRBV3-2 is designated a pseudogene. This CDR3 comprises 17 residues. The CDR3 region is CASSQGDPVGNVYEQYF. The CDR3 DNA is TGTGCCAGCAGCCAAGGGGATCCTGTCGGGAACGTCTACGAGCAGTACTTC.

This clonotype was observed a handful of times. The gene calls are TRBV19 and TRBJ2-2; the D is unclear. V lost 8 bases, J lost 9 bases, and 7 bases lay in between. Germline V gives CDR1 LNHDA, CDR2 SQIVND (reference sequence). The CDR3 spans 10 residues. CDR3: CASGHRELFF. The CDR3 DNA reads TGTGCCAGTGGCCACCGGGAGCTGTTTTTT. Using reference TRBV19 and TRBJ2-2 for the parts outside the CDR3, the full variable domain is DGGITQSPKYLFRKEGQNVTLSCEQNLNHDAMYWYRQDPGQGLRLIYYSQIVNDFQKGDIAEGYSVSREKKESFPLTVTSAQKNPTAFYLCASGHRELFFGEGSRLTVL.

Many counts were recorded for this clonotype. This chain uses TRBV29-1 with TRBJ1-5; 7 bases are shared with TRBD1. J lost 2 bases, V lost 6 bases, and 4 bases had no gene match. The CDR3 has 13 amino acids. The germline gives CDR1 SQVTM, CDR2 ANQGSEA. CDR3 in amino acids: CSVETGGNQPQHF. The CDR3 DNA reads as TGCAGCGTGGAAACAGGGGGCAATCAGCCCCAGCATTTT. Drawing the rest from reference TRBV29-1 and TRBJ1-5, the complete variable domain is SAVISQKPSRDICQRGTSLTIQCQVDSQVTMMFWYRQQPGQSLTLIATANQGSEATYESGFVIDKFPISRPNLTFSTLTVSNMSPEDSSIYLCSVETGGNQPQHFGDGTRLSIL.

Ten or more counts support this clonotype. The rearrangement joins TRBV2 to TRBJ2-1; the D gene is possibly TRBD2 (6 bases). V was trimmed by 6 bases and J by 4 bases, leaving 16 bases between them. Germline V lookup: CDR1 SNHLY, CDR2 FYNNEI. The CDR3 runs 15 residues. Here the CDR3 reads CASSAGRTPYNEQFF. CDR3 bases: TGTGCCAGCAGCGCGGGACGAACCCCTTACAATGAGCAGTTCTTC.

The chain carries TRBV4-1 and TRBJ2-1; perhaps D is TRBD1 or TRBD2 (6 bases each). The germline gives CDR1 MGHRA, CDR2 YSYEKL. There are 16 residues in the CDR3. V gave up 4 bases and J gave up 5 bases, with 18 bases separating them. As DNA, the CDR3 is TGCGCCAGCAGCCTGACGGCAGGGGAGGCACACAATGAGCAGTTCTTC. Its protein product is CASSLTAGEAHNEQFF.

By share, this clonotype counts as medium-sized. The gene calls are TRBV3-1 and TRBJ2-1; D might be TRBD2 (6 bases). This CDR3 is built from 15 residues. CDR1 and CDR2 (germline): LGHDT, YNNKEL (reference sequence). V was shortened by 1 base and J by 8 bases, with 15 bases between the two germline ends. CDR3 bases: TGTGCCAGCAGCCAAGGATCCGGGAGCTGGGATGAGCAGTTCTTC. Translating gives CASSQGSGSWDEQFF.

This clonotype showed up many times. The rearrangement links TRBV11-2 to TRBJ2-5, with D perhaps given as TRBD1 or TRBD2 (6 bases each). Germline V gene sequence: CDR1 SGHAT, CDR2 FQNNGV. The CDR3 totals 16 residues. Trimming stripped 1 base from V and 3 bases from J, with 15 bases between. DNA of the CDR3: TGTGCCAGCAGCTTAGGGGGGGTGGGGGGCAAAGAGACCCAGTACTTC. Its protein is CASSLGGVGGKETQYF.

This clonotype has ten or more counts. This sequence joins TRBV2 and TRBJ2-3; TRBD2 matches at 9 bases. J was trimmed by 3 bases and V by 2 bases; bases with no gene match: 3. The germline V gene encodes CDR1 SNHLY and CDR2 FYNNEI. The length of the CDR3 is 15 residues. DNA of the CDR3: TGTGCCAGCAGTGAACTAACTAGCGGGACAGATACGCAGTATTTT. This translates into CASSELTSGTDTQYF.

The sample holds many counts of this clonotype. The CDR3 nucleotides read TGTGCCAGCAGTCGACAGGGATACAATGAGCAGTTCTTC. It encodes CASSRQGYNEQFF. The chain recombines TRBV2 with TRBJ2-1, with 7 bases lining up with TRBD1. With 5 bases clipped from V and 4 bases from J, the junction kept 2 bases outside the gene matches. This CDR3 region has 13 residues. The germline V gene has CDR1 SNHLY and CDR2 FYNNEI.

In its sample, this clonotype is medium-sized. V and J are TRBV20-1 and TRBJ2-1; D unresolved. Trimming took off 4 bases at V and 7 bases at J, with 14 bases between the two ends. Germline V gives CDR1 DFQATT, CDR2 SNEGSKA (reference sequence). This CDR3 spans 13 amino acids. The CDR3 here is CSATKSLGNEQFF. The CDR3 DNA is TGCAGTGCTACGAAAAGTTTGGGGAATGAGCAGTTCTTC.

The sample holds many counts of this clonotype. The chain recombines TRBV12-3 or TRBV12-4 with TRBJ1-6, with D possibly matching TRBD1 (5 bases). This CDR3 comprises 15 residues. V shed 7 bases and J shed 0 bases, with 10 bases lying between them. This CDR3 reads CASTGSSSYNSPLHF. The DNA for the CDR3 is TGTGCCAGCACAGGGTCGAGCTCCTATAATTCACCCCTCCACTTT.

This clonotype was observed at least ten times. J is TRBJ2-5 and V is TRBV29-1, with D hard to call. V was pared by 7 bases and J by 2 bases, with 5 bases between. The CDR3 is made up of 10 amino acids. In germline, CDR1 is SQVTM, CDR2 ANQGSEA. The CDR3: CSAQQETQYF. The CDR3 DNA follows: TGCAGCGCCCAACAAGAGACCCAGTACTTC. The full variable domain, with the rest looked up from reference TRBV29-1 and TRBJ2-5, is SAVISQKPSRDICQRGTSLTIQCQVDSQVTMMFWYRQQPGQSLTLIATANQGSEATYESGFVIDKFPISRPNLTFSTLTVSNMSPEDSSIYLCSAQQETQYFGPGTRLLVL.

The chain is built from TRBV18 and TRBJ2-1; D perhaps matches TRBD2 (6 bases). Germline loops: CDR1 KGHSH, CDR2 LQKENI. This CDR3 has 17 amino acids. Trimming took off 3 bases at V and 7 bases at J, with 22 bases between the two ends. The CDR3, as DNA: TGTGCCAGCTCACCCCCCCAATATGGAGGGTTATTTAATGAGCAGTTCTTC. This translates into CASSPPQYGGLFNEQFF.

In this sample, this clonotype turned up many times. This chain joins TRBV11-2 and TRBJ2-3, with a weak D call TRBD2 (6 bases). The germline V gene has CDR1 SGHAT and CDR2 FQNNGV. This CDR3 has 16 residues. V lost 4 bases, J lost 1 base, and 15 bases lay in between. Here the CDR3 DNA reads TGTGCCAGCAGCTCGCCTGCGTGGGAGGGCACAGATACGCAGTATTTT. Protein sequence: CASSSPAWEGTDTQYF.

This clonotype came up many times. J is TRBJ2-1 and V is TRBV18; weak D call: TRBD2 (6 bases). The germline CDR1 and CDR2 sequences are KGHSH and LQKENI. The CDR3 consists of 14 residues. V was cut by 0 bases and J by 3 bases, with 6 bases left in between. The DNA for the CDR3 is TGTGCCAGCTCACCACCCGGGAGCTACAATGAGCAGTTCTTC. It is translated as CASSPPGSYNEQFF.

This clonotype has at least ten counts. This chain joins TRBV20-1 and TRBJ1-1; no firm D call. This CDR3 is built from 11 residues. Trimming stripped 0 bases from V and 7 bases from J, with 6 bases between. Per germline, CDR1 DFQATT and CDR2 SNEGSKA (reference sequence). In DNA, the CDR3 is TGCAGTGCTAGAGATCTAGGTGAAGCTTTCTTT. Encoded protein: CSARDLGEAFF.

This clonotype was recorded many times. The chain has TRBV5-4 and TRBJ2-5; a possible D gene is TRBD1 (6 bases). V shed 5 bases and J shed 4 bases, with 15 bases lying between them. Germline V CDR1 and CDR2: SGHNT, YYREEE (reference sequence). This CDR3 is 14 amino acids long. CDR3 nucleotides: TGTGCCAGCAGAAGCTCAGGGGTGGGAGAGACCCAGTACTTC. Translating gives CASRSSGVGETQYF.

This clonotype showed up many times. The J gene is TRBJ2-3, the V gene TRBV20-1; 9 bases align to TRBD2. V gave up 5 bases and J gave up 4 bases; unmatched junction bases: 4. The germline V gene has CDR1 DFQATT and CDR2 SNEGSKA (reference sequence). This CDR3 region has 13 residues. The CDR3 coding sequence is TGCAGTGCTCCGGGACTAGCTCCAGATACGCAGTATTTT. As protein: CSAPGLAPDTQYF.

In regard to this clonotype: This could be a read error, since a much larger clone is one nucleotide away. The genes are TRBV10-3 and TRBJ2-2; D tentatively fits TRBD1 or TRBD2 (5 bases each). Germline V CDR1 and CDR2: ENHRY, SYGVKD. Trimming left V 8 bases short and J 6 bases short, with 19 bases between. The CDR3 contains 15 residues. DNA of the CDR3: TGTGCCATCGTCCGGGACGACAAAGGAGCCGGGGAGCTGTTTTTT. It specifies CAIVRDDKGAGELFF.

This clonotype was seen at least ten times. The CDR3 is CAGGRGWGRGTGELFF. The CDR3 region has the DNA TGTGCCGGAGGACGGGGCTGGGGGCGAGGTACCGGGGAGCTGTTTTTT. This rearrangement joins TRBV28 to TRBJ2-2; possibly TRBD1 for D (6 bases). Looked up from germline, CDR1 is MDHEN and CDR2 is SYDVKM. Trimming took off 11 bases at V and 5 bases at J, with 24 bases between the two ends. This CDR3 region has 16 residues.

At least ten counts were recorded for this clonotype. The chain combines TRBV5-1 with TRBJ2-2; 8 bases align to TRBD1. The CDR3 sequence is 15 residues long. Germline V gene data show CDR1 as SGHRS and CDR2 as YFSETQ. The V gene end was trimmed by 2 bases and the J gene end by 6 bases; junction bases not matched to a gene: 6. The CDR3 region has the DNA TGCGCCAGCAGCTTAAGGCAGGGGGCATCCGGGGAGCTGTTTTTT. It specifies CASSLRQGASGELFF.

This clonotype appeared many times. The rearrangement uses TRBV7-2 and TRBJ2-7; D is perhaps TRBD1 or TRBD2 (6 bases each). This CDR3 is 14 amino acids long. CDR1 is SGHTA and CDR2 is FQGNSA in the germline V gene. With 5 bases removed from V and 3 bases from J, the gap between germline ends came to 14 bases. This CDR3 reads CASSRTRGLYEQYF. Written as DNA, the CDR3 is TGTGCCAGCAGCCGCACCAGGGGACTCTACGAGCAGTACTTC.